The rows below give T cell receptor beta chains drawn from one sample of a study of blood T cell repertoires in COVID-19. Method: immunoSEQ multiplex PCR; TCRdb's copy keeps in-frame clones and lacks some. Of almost 90,000 clones listed, about nine tenths are singletons. Input material: peripheral blood. The receptors derive from a young man with COVID-19, enrolled during active disease. CDR3s include the opening cysteine and the closing phenylalanine or tryptophan. A D gene is named only where the DNA matches it firmly. Clone size is not always given. Where it is, it says once, few, many or a class for expanded clones.

j_gene	abundance	d_gene	v_gene	CDR3nt	CDR3aa
TRBJ1-2	few	TRBD1	TRBV7-2	TGTGCCAGCAGCTTAGGGGGACAGGGACCGTATGGCTACACCTTC	CASSLGGQGPYGYTF
TRBJ2-7	-	-	TRBV28	TGTGCCAGCAGCTTCGGACTTTCTTACGAGCAGTACTTC	CASSFGLSYEQYF
TRBJ2-3	-	-	TRBV7-9	TGTGCCAGCGGGGGGGGCCAAAGAGATACGCAGTATTTT	CASGGGQRDTQYF
TRBJ1-2	-	TRBD1	TRBV7-2	TGTGCCAGCAGCTCCAGGACAGGGGGCCATAGCTATGGCTACACCTTC	CASSSRTGGHSYGYTF
TRBJ1-5	-	-	TRBV9	TGTGCCAGCAGCGGAGGGGGGGTCCAGCCCCAGCATTTT	CASSGGGVQPQHF
TRBJ2-1	-	TRBD1	TRBV6-5	TGTGCCAGCAGTATGACAGGGAGATGGCAGTTCTTC	CASSMTGRWQFF
TRBJ2-1	-	TRBD2	TRBV5-1	TGCGCCAGCAGCCGCTCACTAGCGGGAGCCAATGAGCAGTTCTTC	CASSRSLAGANEQFF
TRBJ1-5	-	TRBD1	TRBV28	TGTGCCAGCAGGGGACAGGTTGTTTTGGAGCCCCAGCATTTT	CASRGQVVLEPQHF
TRBJ1-6	once	-	TRBV7-9	TGTGCCAGCCGCGCAGGGAATAATTCACCCCTCCACTTT	CASRAGNNSPLHF
TRBJ1-1	-	-	TRBV5-5	TGTGCCAGCAGCTTCGGGTATAACACTGAAGCTTTCTTT	CASSFGYNTEAFF
TRBJ1-1	-	TRBD1	TRBV5-1	TGCGCCAGCAGCATTGGTCCGCGACAGGGACCAACGGCTTTCTTT	CASSIGPRQGPTAFF
TRBJ2-7	-	-	TRBV24-1	TGTGCCACCAGTGATTCCCCAGGAAATCGGAACGAGCAGTACTTC	CATSDSPGNRNEQYF
TRBJ1-2	-	TRBD1	TRBV6-4	TGTGCCAGCAGTGACGAGCCAGGGGGCTATGGCTACACCTTC	CASSDEPGGYGYTF
TRBJ2-7	-	TRBD2	TRBV5-4	TGTGCCAGCAGCACCGCGGGAGGCCCTCCTTGGGAGCAGTACTTC	CASSTAGGPPWEQYF
TRBJ2-2	-	-	TRBV6-4	TGTGCCACTCGAGAGGTAGTCGGGGAGCTGTTTTTT	CATREVVGELFF
TRBJ2-7	-	TRBD2	TRBV3-1/TRBV3-2	TGTGCCAGCAGCCAAGATAACTCCGGGACTAGCGGGAGGAGAGGGTACGAGCAGTACTTC	CASSQDNSGTSGRRGYEQYF
TRBJ2-5	-	-	TRBV11-2	TGTGCCAGCAGCTTACTAGTCCGTGAGACCCAGTACTTC	CASSLLVRETQYF
TRBJ2-7	-	TRBD2	TRBV6-2/TRBV6-3	TGTGCCAGCAGTTACGACAGGCGGACTAGCGGGAGAAAGGGCTACGAGCAGTACTTC	CASSYDRRTSGRKGYEQYF